This passage covers 2 T cell receptor beta chains from one sample sequenced in a study of cytomegalovirus exposure and HLA in healthy donors. Clones were sequenced by immunoSEQ multiplex PCR, and TCRdb holds only the in-frame ones, with some missing. The table has more than 200,000 clones, approximately 84% seen once. The sample was PBMCs. These TCRs come from a man aged 18-30 years in good health and CMV-seropositive.

The chain links TRBV5-1 to TRBJ2-1; D uncertain. V gave up 0 bases and J gave up 5 bases, with 9 bases separating them. Germline values: CDR1 SGHRS, CDR2 YFSETQ. The CDR3 sequence is 14 residues long. The CDR3 region is CASSLGDTNNEQFF. The CDR3, as DNA: TGCGCCAGCAGCTTGGGCGATACCAACAATGAGCAGTTCTTC.

This clone was counted between two and nine times. The chain couples TRBV6-5 to TRBJ2-7, with a weak D call TRBD2 (6 bases). V dropped 6 bases and J dropped 3 bases, with 18 bases sitting between them. The CDR3 runs to 15 residues. The germline gives CDR1 MNHEY, CDR2 SVGAGI. CDR3 region: CASRSPGVALYEQYF. As DNA, the CDR3 is TGTGCCAGCAGATCCCCGGGGGTGGCCCTCTACGAGCAGTACTTC.